This T cell receptor (beta chain) originates from a study of PD-1 blockade in classical Hodgkin lymphoma. Findings and caveats of the study: Complete responders' baseline diversity resembled that of newly diagnosed patients. A significant rise in TCR diversity by C4D1 was seen for CD4+ but not CD8+ cells. There remain no defined causes for the repertoire differences, which possibly reflect disease activity or prior therapy. Relapsed/refractory patients reportedly had lower baseline diversity than newly diagnosed patients.

Every one of the patients relapsed after autologous stem cell transplantation (brentuximab vedotin exposure was variable). In its sample, this clone was seen a few times. Its target is unknown. V lost 1 base, J lost 1 base, and 11 bases lay in between. Germline loops: CDR1 SGHTA, CDR2 FQGNSA. The CDR3 contains 16 residues. Measured with immunoSEQ multiplex PCR; TCRdb has only the in-frame clones, and not every one. The data hold 15,000 to 20,000 clones, with 75% to 85% observed a single time. The rearrangement uses TRBV7-2 and TRBJ1-3; D possibly corresponds to TRBD1 (6 bases). The sequenced sample was peripheral blood mononuclear cells (PBMCs), obtained before the second cycle of nivolumab. The receptor was isolated from a human donor with classical Hodgkin lymphoma. As DNA, the CDR3 is TGTGCCAGCAGCTTAGGTACAGGGTTGTCTGGAAACACCATATATTTT. Encoded protein: CASSLGTGLSGNTIYF.